The 32 T cell receptor beta chains in this list originate from one sample, sequenced in a study of cytomegalovirus exposure and HLA in healthy donors. It was with 60 Vbeta and 13 Jbeta primers that the PCR ran. TCRdb's table, derived via immunoSEQ multiplex PCR, lists solely in-frame clones and lacks some. The table has 110,000 or so clones, around four fifths seen once. Sequenced: PBMCs. These receptors all come from a woman aged 40 to 50 in good health and CMV-seropositive.

The chain is built from TRBV19 and TRBJ2-3; D unclear. Trimming shortened V by 6 bases and J by 1 base, and 11 bases separated the two germline ends. Per germline, CDR1 LNHDA and CDR2 SQIVND (reference sequence). This CDR3 is 14 amino acids long. The CDR3 DNA reads as TGTGCCAGTAGCGGAAGACTCCGCACAGATACGCAGTATTTT. Encoded protein: CASSGRLRTDTQYF.

V is TRBV5-4 and J is TRBJ1-2; no definite D call. This CDR3 is 15 amino acids long. The germline V gene has CDR1 SGHNT and CDR2 YYREEE (reference sequence). V shed 5 bases and J shed 4 bases, with 18 bases lying between them. CDR3 DNA: TGTGCCAGCAGACGTGGACTCTCCTGGGGCTATGGCTACACCTTC. Translation gives CASRRGLSWGYGYTF.

Remarks on this clone: Other DNA sequences in the sample encode the same CDR3. This chain uses TRBV6-6 with TRBJ1-1; D call uncertain. The CDR3 consists of 15 residues. Germline CDR1 reads MNHNY; CDR2 reads SVGAGI (reference sequence). V lost 8 bases, J lost 4 bases, and 20 bases lay in between. The DNA of the CDR3 is TGTGCCAGCTCGGCTACTTTGGCGAGCGGCACTGAAGCTTTCTTT. It is translated as CASSATLASGTEAFF.

V is TRBV2 and J is TRBJ1-2; possible D gene TRBD1, 5 bases. The CDR3 spans 11 residues. The germline V and J ends were trimmed by 4 bases and 8 bases, with 8 bases remaining between them. Germline CDR1 reads SNHLY; CDR2 reads FYNNEI. This CDR3 reads CASSGGWGYTF. For the CDR3, the DNA is TGTGCCAGCAGTGGGGGCTGGGGCTACACCTTC.

The chain joins TRBV10-3 to TRBJ1-6; tentatively, D is TRBD1 (5 bases). CDR1 ENHRY and CDR2 SYGVKD come from the germline V gene. The V end was cut by 3 bases, the J end by 0 bases, with 12 bases between. The CDR3 extends over 17 amino acids. Written as DNA, the CDR3 is TGTGCCATCAGTGATGGGGGGTCTAGCTCCTATAATTCACCCCTCCACTTT. Translating it yields CAISDGGSSSYNSPLHF.

The chain uses TRBV19 and TRBJ1-5, with a possible D match to TRBD1 (6 bases). Per the germline V gene, CDR1 is LNHDA and CDR2 is SQIVND (reference sequence). Deletions cut 9 bases from V and 5 bases from J, with 23 bases between. This CDR3 region has 16 residues. This CDR3 reads CASQWTDSSYYQPQHF. DNA of the CDR3: TGTGCCAGCCAATGGACGGACAGCAGTTATTATCAGCCCCAGCATTTT. Full variable domain (remainder filled in from reference TRBV19 and TRBJ1-5): DGGITQSPKYLFRKEGQNVTLSCEQNLNHDAMYWYRQDPGQGLRLIYYSQIVNDFQKGDIAEGYSVSREKKESFPLTVTSAQKNPTAFYLCASQWTDSSYYQPQHFGDGTRLSIL.

This clone turned up a few times. This chain uses TRBV15 with TRBJ2-1; the match to TRBD2 covers 8 bases. Trimming removed 1 base from V and 0 bases from J; junction bases left unmatched: 8. The CDR3 has 18 amino acids. CDR1 and CDR2 from the germline V gene are LNHNV and YYDKDF (reference sequence). In DNA form, the CDR3 reads TGTGCCACCAGCAGAGCCCCCTTAGCGGGGAGCTCCTACAATGAGCAGTTCTTC. This sequence encodes CATSRAPLAGSSYNEQFF.

This chain links TRBV6-6 with TRBJ1-2, with D unresolved. This CDR3 comprises 15 residues. V dropped 3 bases and J dropped 2 bases, with 13 bases sitting between them. Germline lookup yields CDR1 MNHNY and CDR2 SVGAGI (reference sequence). CDR3 loop: CASSYYNAPNYGYTF. Here the CDR3 DNA reads TGTGCCAGCAGTTATTATAATGCGCCAAACTATGGCTACACCTTC.

The chain recombines TRBV4-1 with TRBJ2-7, with a tentative D call TRBD2 (6 bases). Germline-derived CDR1 and CDR2 are MGHRA and YSYEKL. Trimming stripped 2 bases from V and 2 bases from J, with 16 bases between. The CDR3 runs to 16 residues. CDR3 in amino acids: CASSQRLGGLAYEQYF. The DNA for the CDR3 is TGCGCCAGCAGCCAAAGGCTGGGAGGTTTGGCCTACGAGCAGTACTTC.

This clone showed up just once. The gene calls are TRBV28 and TRBJ1-5; TRBD1 aligns across 7 bases. V lost 3 bases to trimming and J lost 4 bases; unmatched junction nucleotides: 6. This CDR3 is 15 amino acids long. Germline V gene sequence: CDR1 MDHEN, CDR2 SYDVKM. The CDR3 here is CASSLPGQLNQPQHF. In nucleotides, the CDR3 is TGTGCCAGCAGTTTGCCGGGACAGTTAAATCAGCCCCAGCATTTT.

The chain has TRBV28 and TRBJ2-2; TRBD1 aligns across 7 bases. The germline CDR1 and CDR2 sequences are MDHEN and SYDVKM. The CDR3 runs 13 residues. After removal of 6 bases from V and 8 bases from J, the junction contained 6 bases not matched to a gene. CDR3 sequence: CASRGGLGGELFF. Here the CDR3 DNA reads TGTGCCAGCAGAGGGGGCCTGGGTGGGGAGCTGTTTTTT.

V is TRBV11-2 and J is TRBJ2-7; 7 bases match TRBD1. CDR3 length: 15 amino acids. From germline, CDR1 is SGHAT and CDR2 FQNNGV. V shed 5 bases, J shed 5 bases, and the junction held 12 bases outside the gene matches. Here the CDR3 DNA reads TGTGCCAGCAGCCCGACCGGGACAGCTCTTAACGAGCAGTACTTC. This translates into CASSPTGTALNEQYF.

Comment on this clone: Germline is not matched at one junction end, which may reflect a read error. The chain recombines TRBV2 with TRBJ1-6; maybe TRBD1 (6 bases). The germline V gene encodes CDR1 SNHLY and CDR2 FYNNEI. The CDR3 sequence is 14 residues long. The CDR3 loop reads CASSIRTENLPLHF. The CDR3, as DNA: TGTGCCAGCAGTATAAGGACAGAAAATTTACCCCTCCACTTT.

The chain links TRBV28 to TRBJ2-5; 8 positions agree with TRBD1. After removal of 2 bases from V and 4 bases from J, the junction contained 3 bases not matched to a gene. The V gene's germline CDR1 is MDHEN and CDR2 SYDVKM. The CDR3 extends over 14 amino acids. CDR3 coding DNA: TGTGCCAGCAGTTTACAGGGGGCGTCAGAGACCCAGTACTTC. It specifies CASSLQGASETQYF.

The V gene is TRBV25-1, the J gene TRBJ2-6, with D possibly matching TRBD1 (6 bases). Deletions cut 3 bases from V and 2 bases from J, with 8 bases between. CDR1 is MGHDK, CDR2 SYGVNS, per germline. The CDR3 length is 15 residues. This CDR3 reads CASSDKGAGANVLTF. As DNA, the CDR3 is TGTGCCAGCAGTGATAAGGGGGCTGGGGCCAACGTCCTGACTTTC.

In nucleotides, the CDR3 is TGTGCCAGCAGTTTATTAGCGGGAGGTCAAGAGACCCAGTACTTC. This codes for CASSLLAGGQETQYF. This chain connects TRBV28 to TRBJ2-5; 10 bases align to TRBD2. CDR3 size: 15 residues. CDR1 and CDR2 (germline): MDHEN, SYDVKM. V shed 1 base, J shed 2 bases, and the junction held 1 base outside the gene matches. Full variable domain (remainder filled in from reference TRBV28 and TRBJ2-5): DVKVTQSSRYLVKRTGEKVFLECVQDMDHENMFWYRQDPGLGLRLIYFSYDVKMKEKGDIPEGYSVSREKKERFSLILESASTNQTSMYLCASSLLAGGQETQYFGPGTRLLVL.

The chain links TRBV5-1 to TRBJ1-3; TRBD1 might be the D (5 bases). The CDR3 spans 14 residues. Per the germline V gene, CDR1 is SGHRS and CDR2 is YFSETQ. Trimming stripped 4 bases from V and 0 bases from J, with 8 bases between. The chain's CDR3 is CASSPGGSGNTIYF. CDR3 nucleotide sequence: TGCGCCAGCAGCCCGGGGGGCTCTGGAAACACCATATATTTT.

V and J are TRBV2 and TRBJ2-7, with a possible D match to TRBD2 (5 bases). Trimming took off 2 bases at V and 5 bases at J, with 7 bases between the two ends. This CDR3 has 12 amino acids. The germline V gene has CDR1 SNHLY and CDR2 FYNNEI. CDR3 region: CASSESGDEQYF. The CDR3 bases are TGTGCCAGCAGTGAATCCGGGGACGAGCAGTACTTC.

The chain joins TRBV6-1 to TRBJ2-3; TRBD2 is a possible D gene (5 bases). From germline, CDR1 is MNHNS and CDR2 SASEGT. Between the trimmed V and J ends, which lost 6 bases and 2 bases, there was a span of 12 bases. There are 14 residues in the CDR3. The CDR3 bases are TGTGCCAGCAGCCGGGGTCCGAACACAGATACGCAGTATTTT. This translates into CASSRGPNTDTQYF.

A single count supports this clone. The V call is TRBV5-1, the J call TRBJ2-5; 14 bases fit TRBD2. This CDR3 has 18 residues. Germline-derived CDR1 and CDR2 are SGHRS and YFSETQ. V trimming: 4 bases; J trimming: 4 bases; junction bases outside the gene matches: 12. The CDR3 region is CASSLGLAGGSTGETQYF. The CDR3 DNA follows: TGCGCCAGCAGCCTTGGACTAGCGGGAGGCTCGACGGGAGAGACCCAGTACTTC.

This clone was observed a single time. The CDR3 region has the DNA TGTGCCAGCAGTTACAGACTAGCGGGTGAGGGGGAGACCCAGTACTTC. It encodes CASSYRLAGEGETQYF. The chain links TRBV28 to TRBJ2-5; 10 positions agree with TRBD2. The CDR3 sequence is 16 residues long. The V segment lost 4 bases and the J segment 5 bases; nucleotides outside the gene matches: 10. Germline V gene sequence: CDR1 MDHEN, CDR2 SYDVKM.

The chain carries TRBV11-2 and TRBJ2-2; TRBD2 agrees at 13 bases. The CDR3 loop spans 16 amino acids. Germline V gives CDR1 SGHAT, CDR2 FQNNGV. The V gene end was trimmed by 3 bases and the J gene end by 7 bases; junction bases not matched to a gene: 5. The CDR3 bases are TGTGCCAGCAGCTTGACTAGCGGGGGGCGAGACGGGGAGCTGTTTTTT. This encodes CASSLTSGGRDGELFF. Variable domain in full (rest from reference TRBV11-2 and TRBJ2-2): EAGVAQSPRYKIIEKRQSVAFWCNPISGHATLYWYQQILGQGPKLLIQFQNNGVVDDSQLPKDRFSAERLKGVDSTLKIQPAKLEDSAVYLCASSLTSGGRDGELFFGEGSRLTVL.

This clone was observed a handful of times. This chain uses TRBV10-3 with TRBJ1-3, with D uncertain. Trimming removed 8 bases from V and 0 bases from J, with 8 bases in between. Germline CDR1 ENHRY, CDR2 SYGVKD. This CDR3 spans 13 amino acids. CDR3 amino acids: CAIRVPSGNTIYF. The CDR3 DNA reads TGTGCCATCCGAGTACCCTCTGGAAACACCATATATTTT.

This chain links TRBV27 with TRBJ2-7; 8 bases are a match to TRBD1. V gave up 9 bases and J gave up 3 bases; unmatched junction bases: 22. The CDR3 has 18 amino acids. The germline V gene has CDR1 MNHEY and CDR2 SMNVEV (reference sequence). In DNA, the CDR3 is TGTGCCAGAAGTCCGGGTGGCCCTCGCGGACAGGGTATCTACGAGCAGTACTTC. Residues: CARSPGGPRGQGIYEQYF.

The J gene is TRBJ2-5, the V gene TRBV13, with D hard to call. V lost 3 bases to trimming and J lost 7 bases, with 12 bases between them. CDR1 and CDR2 (germline): PRHDT, FYEKMQ (reference sequence). This CDR3 has 13 amino acids. This CDR3 is CASSFSSPGTQYF. The CDR3 DNA is TGTGCCAGCAGCTTCTCTTCACCAGGGACCCAGTACTTC.

This chain joins TRBV27 and TRBJ2-7; D is undetermined. Per the germline V gene, CDR1 is MNHEY and CDR2 is SMNVEV (reference sequence). V was clipped by 5 bases and J by 6 bases, with 14 bases between them. This CDR3 is 13 amino acids long. The CDR3 sequence is CASSPLVPAEQYF. Here the CDR3 DNA reads TGTGCCAGCAGTCCTCTAGTACCGGCCGAGCAGTACTTC.

This chain joins TRBV6-1 and TRBJ1-5; TRBD1 is a possible D gene (5 bases). The germline V gene has CDR1 MNHNS and CDR2 SASEGT. The CDR3 runs to 13 residues. With 4 bases removed from V and 6 bases from J, the gap between germline ends came to 10 bases. CDR3 amino acids: CASSGQGGQPQHF. The DNA of the CDR3 is TGTGCCAGCAGTGGGCAGGGAGGTCAGCCCCAGCATTTT.

The V and J genes are TRBV5-1 and TRBJ2-1; TRBD2 might be the D (6 bases). The CDR3 consists of 13 residues. Trimming pared 6 bases from V and 8 bases from J, leaving 15 bases between. Germline values: CDR1 SGHRS, CDR2 YFSETQ. Here the CDR3 reads CASKGDSAHEQFF. Written as DNA, the CDR3 is TGCGCCAGCAAAGGGGACTCTGCCCATGAGCAGTTCTTC.

The chain uses TRBV4-2 and TRBJ1-6, with a weak D call TRBD1 (6 bases). Looked up from germline, CDR1 is LGHNA and CDR2 is YNFKEQ. CDR3 length equals 15 residues. V dropped 4 bases and J dropped 10 bases, with 17 bases sitting between them. In nucleotides, the CDR3 is TGTGCCAGCAGCCCGCACAGGGATTTACTATCACCCCTCCACTTT. The encoded protein is CASSPHRDLLSPLHF.

V and J are TRBV5-1 and TRBJ2-7; weak D call: TRBD1 (5 bases). Germline CDR1 SGHRS, CDR2 YFSETQ. The germline V and J ends were trimmed by 0 bases and 3 bases, with 10 bases remaining between them. The CDR3 totals 14 residues. This chain's CDR3 is CASSLVGLGYEQYF. In DNA form, the CDR3 reads TGCGCCAGCAGCTTGGTGGGGCTAGGCTACGAGCAGTACTTC.

The chain links TRBV7-9 to TRBJ1-2, with TRBD1 matching over 11 bases. The CDR3 spans 13 residues. Trimming at V came to 5 bases and at J to 8 bases, leaving 4 bases not matched to a gene. Per germline, CDR1 SEHNR and CDR2 FQNEAQ (reference sequence). CDR3 sequence reads: CASSGQGAGGYTF. The DNA of the CDR3 is TGTGCCAGCAGCGGACAGGGGGCGGGAGGCTACACCTTC.

V and J are TRBV5-1 and TRBJ1-4; weak D call: TRBD1 (6 bases). Germline values: CDR1 SGHRS, CDR2 YFSETQ. The CDR3 runs 20 residues. V was clipped by 2 bases and J by 1 base, with 24 bases between them. The CDR3 nucleotides read TGCGCCAGCAGCTTTGGCCTGCAGGGAGGGACAAAAGAAACTAATGAAAAACTGTTTTTT. Protein: CASSFGLQGGTKETNEKLFF. The entire variable domain, with the rest obtained from reference TRBV5-1 and TRBJ1-4, is as follows: KAGVTQTPRYLIKTRGQQVTLSCSPISGHRSVSWYQQTPGQGLQFLFEYFSETQRNKGNFPGRFSGRQFSNSRSEMNVSTLELGDSALYLCASSFGLQGGTKETNEKLFFGSGTQLSVL.